This passage covers 32 T cell receptor beta chains from one sample sequenced in a study of early T cells in non-severe SARS-CoV-2 infection. TCRdb processed the 5' RACE reads anew with MiXCR; each CDR3 protein has one entry. The table includes 80,000 to 100,000 distinct CDR3 sequences, roughly an eighth detected once. Sequencing was performed on whole blood. The receptors here all came from an adult who was a healthcare worker with PCR-confirmed SARS-CoV-2 infection or an uninfected control (not recorded which).

The chain links TRBV18 to TRBJ2-5; 8 nucleotides agree with TRBD2. This CDR3 has 16 residues. Germline V CDR1 and CDR2: KGHSH, LQKENI. V lost 3 bases to trimming and J lost 5 bases; unmatched junction nucleotides: 11. CDR3 DNA: TGTGCCAGCTCACCCTCTTCCAGCGGGAGTGGGGAGACCCAGTACTTC. Its translation is CASSPSSSGSGETQYF.

This clonotype appeared a few times. CDR3 residues: CASSILPGGHGELFF. The CDR3, as DNA: TGTGCCAGTAGTATTCTCCCAGGGGGCCACGGGGAGCTGTTTTTT. The genes are TRBV19 and TRBJ2-2; 8 bases agree with TRBD1. The V and J ends lost 3 bases and 7 bases, in that order; junction bases with no gene match: 7. The CDR3 covers 15 residues. Germline-derived CDR1 and CDR2 are LNHDA and SQIVND (reference sequence).

This clonotype was counted between two and nine times. The V call is TRBV20-1, the J call TRBJ2-4; a possible D gene is TRBD1 (5 bases). The germline V gene has CDR1 DFQATT and CDR2 SNEGSKA (reference sequence). The CDR3 is 13 residues long. Between the trimmed V and J ends, which lost 5 bases and 2 bases, there was a span of 10 bases. Here the CDR3 DNA reads TGCAGTGCTCCAGGGTGGTCCAAAAACATTCAGTACTTC. It yields the protein CSAPGWSKNIQYF.

The chain carries TRBV15 and TRBJ2-7; D is unclear. The CDR3 contains 14 residues. CDR1 and CDR2 (germline): LNHNV, YYDKDF (reference sequence). V lost 0 bases to trimming and J lost 0 bases, with 6 bases between them. The CDR3 nucleotides read TGTGCCACCAGCAGAGATCTGCTCTCCTACGAGCAGTACTTC. This sequence encodes CATSRDLLSYEQYF.

V and J are TRBV12-3 or TRBV12-4 and TRBJ2-1; 12 bases map to TRBD1. With V trimmed by 5 bases and J by 8 bases, 4 bases remained unmatched. CDR3 length: 14 amino acids. The CDR3 DNA reads as TGTGCCAGCAGTCTGGGGACAGGGGGCGATGAGCAGTTCTTC. Its translation: CASSLGTGGDEQFF.

The CDR3 nucleotides read TGTGCCAGCAGCTCGCCGGGCGGGAGGAGGAATACGCAGTATTTT. This gives the protein CASSSPGGRRNTQYF. The chain carries TRBV7-2 and TRBJ2-3; 8 nucleotides align to TRBD2. V lost 4 bases to trimming and J lost 7 bases; unmatched junction nucleotides: 10. CDR1 is SGHTA and CDR2 is FQGNSA in the germline V gene. The CDR3 has 15 amino acids.

In its sample, this clonotype was seen a few times. The V gene is TRBV5-5, the J gene TRBJ1-1, with D unresolved. This CDR3 is 12 amino acids long. In germline, CDR1 is SGHKS, CDR2 YYEKEE (reference sequence). Trimming cost V 3 bases and J 8 bases, with 11 bases left between them. The CDR3, as DNA: TGTGCCAGCAGCTGGTCCGGTTCCGAAGCTTTCTTT. This codes for CASSWSGSEAFF.

This clonotype has more than one count but fewer than ten. This chain uses TRBV6-1 with TRBJ2-2, with no clear D. The length of the CDR3 is 15 residues. The V gene's germline CDR1 is MNHNS and CDR2 SASEGT. V was trimmed by 7 bases and J by 2 bases, leaving 14 bases between them. The CDR3 is CASTWTWENTGELFF. As DNA, the CDR3 is TGTGCCAGCACCTGGACGTGGGAAAACACCGGGGAGCTGTTTTTT.

This clonotype was observed many times. V gene TRBV29-1 combines with J gene TRBJ2-1; 7 bases match TRBD1. The CDR3 totals 10 residues. CDR1 and CDR2 (germline): SQVTM, ANQGSEA. Trimming at V came to 3 bases and at J to 12 bases, leaving 2 bases not matched to a gene. CDR3 sequence (DNA): TGCAGCGTTGAGGACAGGTCGCAGTTCTTC. Residues: CSVEDRSQFF.

This clonotype occurred many times. The chain has TRBV2 and TRBJ2-5; 8 bases map to TRBD1. Germline V gives CDR1 SNHLY, CDR2 FYNNEI. Germline trimming cut 6 bases from V and 0 bases from J; bases unmatched to any gene: 3. The CDR3 length is 14 residues. Here the CDR3 DNA reads TGTGCCAGCAGCGGACAGGGCAACCAAGAGACCCAGTACTTC. Its translation is CASSGQGNQETQYF.

This clonotype was found a few times. The chain employs TRBV5-6 and TRBJ2-5; no firm D call. Germline V lookup: CDR1 SGHDT, CDR2 YYEEEE. The CDR3 contains 13 residues. Trimming shortened V by 4 bases and J by 5 bases, and 12 bases separated the two germline ends. In DNA, the CDR3 is TGTGCCAGCAGCCTCCCCCCGGAGGAGACCCAGTACTTC. This translates into CASSLPPEETQYF.

This clonotype was counted only a few times. V is TRBV6-5 and J is TRBJ2-3; 12 positions agree with TRBD2. V lost 6 bases, J lost 5 bases, and 6 bases stayed unmatched. This CDR3 is 15 amino acids long. Germline V lookup: CDR1 MNHEY, CDR2 SVGAGI. The CDR3 sequence is CASRPPSGRGDTQYF. CDR3 sequence (DNA): TGTGCCAGCAGGCCTCCTAGCGGGAGGGGAGATACGCAGTATTTT.

This clonotype was counted a few times. The V call is TRBV19, the J call TRBJ1-5; D gene uncertain. The CDR3 totals 14 residues. V dropped 4 bases and J dropped 1 base, with 8 bases sitting between them. Germline V gene sequence: CDR1 LNHDA, CDR2 SQIVND (reference sequence). Written as DNA, the CDR3 is TGTGCCAGTAGTACGACCGGGAGCAATCAGCCCCAGCATTTT. Amino acid sequence: CASSTTGSNQPQHF. The variable domain in full, completed from reference TRBV19 and TRBJ1-5, reads DGGITQSPKYLFRKEGQNVTLSCEQNLNHDAMYWYRQDPGQGLRLIYYSQIVNDFQKGDIAEGYSVSREKKESFPLTVTSAQKNPTAFYLCASSTTGSNQPQHFGDGTRLSIL.

In this sample, this clonotype turned up a few times. The V and J genes are TRBV20-1 and TRBJ2-5; no clear D gene. Germline V gene sequence: CDR1 DFQATT, CDR2 SNEGSKA (reference sequence). V lost 0 bases and J 7 bases, leaving 9 bases between the germline ends. This CDR3 contains 12 residues. CDR3 bases: TGCAGTGCTAGAGATGGGGTGAGGACCCAGTACTTC. Translating it yields CSARDGVRTQYF.

To note about this clonotype: A clone one base away is much larger, so this may be a read error. This chain joins TRBV11-3 and TRBJ2-1, with D perhaps matching TRBD2 (7 bases). The CDR3 runs 16 residues. CDR1 and CDR2 from the germline V gene are SGHNT and YENEEA. The chain's CDR3 is CANSLRGGARGNEQFF. The CDR3 nucleotides read TGTGCCAACAGCTTAAGAGGGGGGGCCAGGGGCAATGAGCAGTTCTTC.

This clonotype was observed a handful of times. This chain links TRBV20-1 with TRBJ2-3; tentatively, D is TRBD2 (5 bases). Per germline, CDR1 DFQATT and CDR2 SNEGSKA (reference sequence). The CDR3 extends over 16 amino acids. V was clipped by 3 bases and J by 1 base, with 17 bases between them. Written as DNA, the CDR3 is TGCAGTGCTAGGGCCCGAGCGGAGTTAGGCACAGATACGCAGTATTTT. It encodes CSARARAELGTDTQYF.

This clonotype was observed at least ten times. The gene calls are TRBV24-1 and TRBJ2-6; D might be TRBD1 (6 bases). CDR1 and CDR2 from the germline V gene are KGHDR and SFDVKD. V lost 3 bases and J lost 4, with 15 bases in between. There are 17 residues in the CDR3. The CDR3 reads CATSDRDTPGGANVLTF. Written as DNA, the CDR3 is TGTGCCACCAGTGATCGGGACACCCCGGGAGGGGCCAACGTCCTGACTTTC.

The V call is TRBV20-1, the J call TRBJ2-7, with TRBD2 identical over 8 bases. V dropped 5 bases and J dropped 4; count of bases not matched to a gene: 19. The CDR3 sequence is 17 residues long. Germline lookup yields CDR1 DFQATT and CDR2 SNEGSKA (reference sequence). The DNA of the CDR3 is TGCAGTGCTGAGAATCCTGGGGGAAAACTAGCGGCTTACGAGCAGTACTTC. Protein sequence: CSAENPGGKLAAYEQYF.

To note about this clonotype: The junction departs from the called germline gene at one end, perhaps through a read error. The genes are TRBV23-1 and TRBJ2-1; D unresolved. TRBV23-1 is noted as an ORF with a role that remains uncertain. The CDR3 contains 15 residues. The CDR3 here is CARSQICGSPDEQFF. The CDR3 DNA reads as TGCGCCAGGAGTCAAATCTGTGGGTCCCCGGATGAGCAGTTCTTC.

There are a few counts of this clonotype. This rearrangement joins TRBV21-1 to TRBJ1-5; the table's D call, TRBD1, has no DNA check behind it. TRBV21-1 is described as a pseudogene. This CDR3 has 15 residues. For the CDR3, the DNA is TGTGCCAGCAGCAAAAGTAAGGGGCCGCGTCAGCCCCAGCATTTT. Its protein is CASSKSKGPRQPQHF.

This clonotype was counted ten times or more. The chain recombines TRBV6-1 with TRBJ2-5; D is uncertain. CDR1 is MNHNS and CDR2 is SASEGT in the germline V gene. CDR3 length equals 14 residues. V lost 5 bases and J lost 0, with 10 bases in between. Here the CDR3 DNA reads TGTGCCAGCAGTCCCGGACCCAACCAAGAGACCCAGTACTTC. This translates into CASSPGPNQETQYF.

This clonotype has only a few counts. The chain couples TRBV12-5 to TRBJ2-5, with D maybe TRBD2 (5 bases). The V and J ends lost 1 base and 0 bases respectively, with 9 bases between them. This CDR3 contains 15 residues. The germline gives CDR1 LGHNT, CDR2 FRNRAP. CDR3 coding DNA: TGTGCTAGTGGTTTGGGTAGCGCGAACCAAGAGACCCAGTACTTC. It is translated as CASGLGSANQETQYF.

Points on this clonotype: At one end, the junction sequence differs from germline, possibly due to a read error. The chain couples TRBV7-9 to TRBJ2-1, with TRBD2 matching 11 bases. The CDR3 contains 15 residues. Germline V lookup: CDR1 SEHNR, CDR2 FQNEAQ (reference sequence). CDR3 DNA sequence: TGTACCAGCAGCTTTTTACTAGCGGGAGATGCTGAGCAGTTCTTC. Its translation is CTSSFLLAGDAEQFF.

This chain uses TRBV5-6 with TRBJ2-7, with D perhaps TRBD2 (6 bases). Trimming took off 1 base at V and 9 bases at J, with 20 bases between the two ends. This CDR3 spans 15 amino acids. The germline V gene has CDR1 SGHDT and CDR2 YYEEEE. The CDR3 is CASSLLDYSESRQYF. In DNA, the CDR3 is TGTGCCAGCAGCTTGTTGGACTATTCTGAATCGCGGCAGTACTTC.

The chain recombines TRBV11-2 with TRBJ2-7, with D unclear. The ends were cut back, 5 bases at V and 5 bases at J, with 16 bases in the middle. From germline, CDR1 is SGHAT and CDR2 FQNNGV. This CDR3 contains 14 residues. This chain's CDR3 is CASSPVSQRHEQYF. The CDR3 nucleotides read TGTGCCAGCAGCCCTGTCAGTCAGCGCCACGAGCAGTACTTC.

Ten or more counts support this clonotype. The rearrangement links TRBV25-1 to TRBJ1-4; the D gene is possibly TRBD1 (5 bases). The CDR3 loop spans 16 amino acids. The V end lost 6 bases, the J end lost 4 bases, and 18 bases lay between the germline ends. Germline-derived CDR1 and CDR2 are MGHDK and SYGVNS. CDR3: CASSPKVTARNEKLFF. DNA for the CDR3: TGTGCCAGCAGCCCCAAAGTGACAGCTCGTAATGAAAAACTGTTTTTT.

The table lists this clonotype with a few counts. V gene TRBV11-2 combines with J gene TRBJ2-3; TRBD2 matches 11 bases. CDR1 SGHAT and CDR2 FQNNGV come from the germline V gene. Losses at the gene ends were 4 bases for V and 0 bases for J; bases not matched to a gene: 9. The CDR3 has 18 amino acids. The CDR3 bases are TGTGCCAGCAGCTATAGGGTGGGACTAGCGGCTAGCACAGATACGCAGTATTTT. Protein sequence: CASSYRVGLAASTDTQYF.

This clonotype was detected a few times. The chain links TRBV11-1 to TRBJ2-1; TRBD1 aligns across 8 bases. Trimming took 3 bases from V and 4 from J; bases not matched to a gene: 2. Germline CDR1 SGHAT, CDR2 FQDESV (reference sequence). The CDR3 spans 14 residues. The CDR3 loop reads CASSFTGGYNEQFF. CDR3 nucleotides: TGTGCCAGCAGCTTCACAGGGGGTTACAATGAGCAGTTCTTC.

The chain uses TRBV18 and TRBJ2-7, with D tentatively TRBD1 or TRBD2 (5 bases each). The CDR3 totals 16 residues. Germline CDR1 KGHSH, CDR2 LQKENI. The V gene lost 2 bases and the J gene lost 3 bases, with 17 bases spanning the gap. The DNA of the CDR3 is TGTGCCAGCTCACCAACAACCGGGACCCCGATCTACGAGCAGTACTTC. It is translated as CASSPTTGTPIYEQYF.

V usage is TRBV7-6 and J usage is TRBJ2-1; unclear D gene. This CDR3 is 14 amino acids long. V lost 1 base and J lost 8, with 12 bases in between. CDR1 and CDR2 from the germline V gene are SGHVS and FNYEAQ. The CDR3 sequence is CASSLGGNIDEQFF. The CDR3 nucleotides read TGTGCCAGCAGCTTAGGTGGGAATATCGATGAGCAGTTCTTC.

There are many counts of this clonotype. The CDR3 protein is CSVERTSGEQFF. DNA for the CDR3: TGCAGCGTTGAAAGGACTAGCGGAGAGCAGTTCTTC. The rearrangement uses TRBV29-1 and TRBJ2-1; TRBD2 aligns across 10 bases. The length of the CDR3 is 12 residues. V lost 2 bases and J lost 10; bases outside the gene matches: 2. Germline V CDR1 and CDR2: SQVTM, ANQGSEA.

This clonotype was counted a few times. The rearrangement links TRBV7-8 to TRBJ2-1; the D gene is possibly TRBD2 (6 bases). There are 16 residues in the CDR3. Germline V CDR1 and CDR2: SGHVS, FQNEAQ. V shed 0 bases and J shed 7 bases, with 16 bases lying between them. As DNA, the CDR3 is TGTGCCAGCAGCTTAGCAGACGCCGGAGGGAGGAATGAGCAGTTCTTC. Translating it yields CASSLADAGGRNEQFF. The entire variable domain, with the rest obtained from reference TRBV7-8 and TRBJ2-1, is as follows: GAGVSQSPRYKVAKRGQDVALRCDPISGHVSLFWYQQALGQGPEFLTYFQNEAQLDKSGLPSDRFFAERPEGSVSTLKIQRTQQEDSAVYLCASSLADAGGRNEQFFGPGTRLTVL.